This T cell receptor beta chain was sequenced during a study of shared clonotypes between healthy human individuals. Method: immunoSEQ multiplex PCR; TCRdb's copy keeps in-frame clones and lacks some. In the table there are more than 2 million clones, 90% to 95% of which are singletons. CD8 cells classed as naive were CD45RO-negative and positively selected for CCR7, excluding terminally differentiated effector memory CD45RA+ cells. Points on this clone: As yet, its antigen is unknown.

CDR1 is WNHNN and CDR2 is SYGVQD in the germline V gene (reference sequence). V lost 6 bases and J 4 bases, leaving 24 bases between the germline ends. This CDR3 has 17 amino acids. Study-wide findings and caveats: It was the few donors that limited the genetic and exposure-history diversity represented.

Input material: naive CD8+ T cells from PBMCs. V and J are TRBV10-1 and TRBJ1-2; tentative D call: TRBD1 (6 bases). This clonotype was obtained from a man between 18 and 35 years old in good health. Some clones in this sample may be carry-over from other donors' samples. The CDR3 DNA is TGCGCCAGCAGGACCGATCCCGGGACAACCTGCCCCTATGGCTACACCTTC. It specifies CASRTDPGTTCPYGYTF.